This T cell receptor beta chain was captured in a study of control samples from healthy donors and cancer patients. This table comes from immunoSEQ multiplex PCR, and its TCRdb copy is limited to in-frame clones, with some not included. The repertoire consists of about 160,000 clones, with 85% to 95% occurring once and the leading ten covering roughly 4.3%. Germline lookup yields CDR1 SGHVS and CDR2 FQNEAQ. This CDR3 has 14 amino acids. V was clipped by 7 bases and J by 1 base, with 11 bases between them. The sequenced sample was blood. The receptor's source is a woman aged 60-75 years in good health. The gene calls are TRBV7-8 and TRBJ1-5; no reliable D call. This CDR3 reads CASTPSSSNQPQHF. Here the CDR3 DNA reads TGTGCCAGCACCCCATCGTCGAGCAATCAGCCCCAGCATTTT.